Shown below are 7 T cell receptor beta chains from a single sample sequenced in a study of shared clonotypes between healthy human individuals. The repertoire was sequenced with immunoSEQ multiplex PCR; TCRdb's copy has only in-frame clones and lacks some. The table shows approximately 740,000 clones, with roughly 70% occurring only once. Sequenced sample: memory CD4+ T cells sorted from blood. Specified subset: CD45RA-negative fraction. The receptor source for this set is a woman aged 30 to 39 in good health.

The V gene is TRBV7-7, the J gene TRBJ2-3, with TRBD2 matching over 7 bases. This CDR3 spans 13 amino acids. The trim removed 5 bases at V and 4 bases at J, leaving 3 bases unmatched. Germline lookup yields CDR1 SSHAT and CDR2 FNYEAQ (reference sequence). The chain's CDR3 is CASSGGESDTQYF. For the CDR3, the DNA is TGTGCCAGCAGCGGGGGGGAGTCAGATACGCAGTATTTT.

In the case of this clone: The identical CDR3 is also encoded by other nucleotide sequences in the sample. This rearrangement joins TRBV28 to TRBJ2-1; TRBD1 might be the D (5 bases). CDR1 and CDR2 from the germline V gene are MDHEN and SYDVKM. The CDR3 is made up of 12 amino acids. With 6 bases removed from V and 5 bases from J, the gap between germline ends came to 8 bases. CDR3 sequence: CASRVGHNEQFF. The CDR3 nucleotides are TGTGCCAGCAGGGTGGGGCACAATGAGCAGTTCTTC.

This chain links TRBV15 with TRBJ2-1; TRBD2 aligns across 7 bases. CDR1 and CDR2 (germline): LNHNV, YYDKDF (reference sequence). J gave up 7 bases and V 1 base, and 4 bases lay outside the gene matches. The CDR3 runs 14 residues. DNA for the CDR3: TGTGCCACCAGCAGAGTAGGAGCGGGAAATGAGCAGTTCTTC. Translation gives CATSRVGAGNEQFF.

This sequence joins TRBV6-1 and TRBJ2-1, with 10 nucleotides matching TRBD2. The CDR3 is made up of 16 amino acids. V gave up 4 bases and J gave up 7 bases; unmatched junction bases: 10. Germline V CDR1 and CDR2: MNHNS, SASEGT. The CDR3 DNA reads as TGTGCCAGCAGTGCACAACTAGCGGGATCGGGAAATGAGCAGTTCTTC. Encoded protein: CASSAQLAGSGNEQFF.

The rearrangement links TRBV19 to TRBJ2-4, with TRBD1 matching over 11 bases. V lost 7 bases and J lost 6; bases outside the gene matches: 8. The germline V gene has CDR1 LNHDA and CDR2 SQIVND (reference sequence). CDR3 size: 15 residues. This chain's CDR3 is CASTPGQGDGNIQYF. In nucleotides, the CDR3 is TGTGCCAGTACCCCGGGACAGGGGGATGGAAACATTCAGTACTTC. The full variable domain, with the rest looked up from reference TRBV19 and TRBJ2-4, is DGGITQSPKYLFRKEGQNVTLSCEQNLNHDAMYWYRQDPGQGLRLIYYSQIVNDFQKGDIAEGYSVSREKKESFPLTVTSAQKNPTAFYLCASTPGQGDGNIQYFGAGTRLSVL.

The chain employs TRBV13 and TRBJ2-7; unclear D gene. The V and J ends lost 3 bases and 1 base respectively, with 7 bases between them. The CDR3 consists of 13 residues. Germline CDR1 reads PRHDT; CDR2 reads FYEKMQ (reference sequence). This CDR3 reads CASSFERSYEQYF. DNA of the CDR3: TGTGCCAGCAGCTTTGAACGATCCTACGAGCAGTACTTC.

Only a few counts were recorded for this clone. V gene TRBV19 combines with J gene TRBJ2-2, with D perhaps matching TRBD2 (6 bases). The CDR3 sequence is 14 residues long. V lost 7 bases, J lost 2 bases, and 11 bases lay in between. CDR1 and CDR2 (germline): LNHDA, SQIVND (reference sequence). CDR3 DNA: TGTGCCAGTACTCGCGGGACCAACACCGGGGAGCTGTTTTTT. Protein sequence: CASTRGTNTGELFF.